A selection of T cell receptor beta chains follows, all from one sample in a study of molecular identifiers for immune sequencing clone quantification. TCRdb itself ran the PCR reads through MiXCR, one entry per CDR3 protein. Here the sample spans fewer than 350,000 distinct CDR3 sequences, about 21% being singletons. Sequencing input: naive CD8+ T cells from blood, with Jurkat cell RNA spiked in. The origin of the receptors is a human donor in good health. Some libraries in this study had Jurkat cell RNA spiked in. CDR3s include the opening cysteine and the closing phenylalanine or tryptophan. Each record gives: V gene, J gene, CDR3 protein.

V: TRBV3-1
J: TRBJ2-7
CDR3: CASSQWDTPYEQYF

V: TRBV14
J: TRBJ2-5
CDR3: CASSQSKLIETQYF

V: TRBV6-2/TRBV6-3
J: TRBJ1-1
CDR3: CASSSGPPTEAFF

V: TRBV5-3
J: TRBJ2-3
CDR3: CASSSKGQVPDTQYF

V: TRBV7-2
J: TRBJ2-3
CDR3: CASSPLRDSLRGDTQYF

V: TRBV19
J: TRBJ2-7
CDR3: CASSISRGPSYEQYF

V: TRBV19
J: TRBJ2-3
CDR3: CASEEGGTDTQYF

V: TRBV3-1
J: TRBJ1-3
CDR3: CASSQERFGPGNTIYF

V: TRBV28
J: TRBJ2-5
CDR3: CASSPTGGRESQYF

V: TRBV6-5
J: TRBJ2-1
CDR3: CASSYGLTNEQFF

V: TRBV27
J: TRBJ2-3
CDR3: CASSLLAGRGDTQYF

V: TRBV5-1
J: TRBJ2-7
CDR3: CASSFGAGGLNEQYF

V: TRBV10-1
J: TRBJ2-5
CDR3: CAQQLETQYF

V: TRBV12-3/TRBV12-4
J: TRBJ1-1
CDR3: CASSRTGVGTEAFF

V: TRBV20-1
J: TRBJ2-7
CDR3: CSARDLYRTSYEQYF